Listed below are T cell receptor beta chains from one sample, sequenced in a study of blood T cell repertoires in COVID-19. Profiling relied on immunoSEQ multiplex PCR, and the TCRdb table lists in-frame clones only, not all of them. The sample consists of fewer than 100,000 clones, roughly 77% of them appearing once. The sample was peripheral blood. The receptors come from a human donor in a cohort sampled during active COVID-19. Each CDR3 is given with its conserved first and last residue. A D gene is named only where the DNA matches it firmly. Part of the rows lack a size; the others show once, few, many or a class for expanded clones.

clone_size: once
j_call: TRBJ2-5
d_call: TRBD2
v_call: TRBV24-1
cdr3_aa: CATSGFSGLTQYF
cdr3_nt: TGTGCCACCAGTGGCTTTAGCGGGTTGACCCAGTACTTC

clone_size: NA
j_call: TRBJ1-1
d_call: TRBD1
v_call: TRBV5-1
cdr3_aa: CASLATTGDTEAFF
cdr3_nt: TGCGCCAGCCTGGCGACGACAGGGGATACTGAAGCTTTCTTT

clone_size: NA
j_call: TRBJ1-1
d_call: TRBD1
v_call: TRBV28
cdr3_aa: CASIPAGGEAFF
cdr3_nt: TGTGCCAGCATCCCCGCAGGGGGCGAAGCTTTCTTT

clone_size: many
j_call: TRBJ2-7
d_call: TRBD1
v_call: TRBV6-1
cdr3_aa: CASSEAGQGFHEQYF
cdr3_nt: TGTGCCAGCAGTGAAGCGGGACAGGGGTTCCACGAGCAGTACTTC

clone_size: NA
j_call: TRBJ1-6
d_call: NA
v_call: TRBV6-2/TRBV6-3
cdr3_aa: CASSNLGGDSPLHF
cdr3_nt: TGTGCCAGCAGTAATCTTGGAGGGGATTCACCCCTCCACTTT

clone_size: NA
j_call: TRBJ1-6
d_call: NA
v_call: TRBV3-1/TRBV3-2
cdr3_aa: CASSQESDSPLHF
cdr3_nt: TGTGCCAGCAGCCAAGAATCAGATTCACCCCTCCACTTT

clone_size: NA
j_call: TRBJ2-2
d_call: NA
v_call: TRBV19
cdr3_aa: CASSVDSLNTGELFF
cdr3_nt: TGTGCCAGTAGTGTGGACAGCTTGAACACCGGGGAGCTGTTTTTT

clone_size: NA
j_call: TRBJ2-3
d_call: NA
v_call: TRBV24-1
cdr3_aa: CATSDGRSDTQYF
cdr3_nt: TGTGCCACCAGTGATGGGAGATCAGATACGCAGTATTTT

clone_size: few
j_call: TRBJ2-1
d_call: TRBD2
v_call: TRBV19
cdr3_aa: CASSTGTRDNEQFF
cdr3_nt: TGTGCCAGTAGTACCGGGACTAGGGACAATGAGCAGTTCTTC

clone_size: NA
j_call: TRBJ2-7
d_call: TRBD1
v_call: TRBV28
cdr3_aa: CASRGTGAGYEQYF
cdr3_nt: TGTGCCAGCCGGGGGACAGGGGCCGGCTACGAGCAGTACTTC

clone_size: NA
j_call: TRBJ1-2
d_call: NA
v_call: TRBV2
cdr3_aa: CASRTDSDGYTF
cdr3_nt: TGTGCCAGCCGGACGGACAGCGATGGCTACACCTTC

clone_size: NA
j_call: TRBJ2-2
d_call: NA
v_call: TRBV12-1
cdr3_aa: CASSFDSRAGELFF
cdr3_nt: TGTGCCAGCAGCTTTGACAGCAGGGCCGGGGAGCTGTTTTTT

clone_size: few
j_call: TRBJ2-3
d_call: TRBD2
v_call: TRBV20-1
cdr3_aa: CSASGPSGRTDTQYF
cdr3_nt: TGCAGTGCTAGTGGGCCTAGCGGCCGCACAGATACGCAGTATTTT

clone_size: NA
j_call: TRBJ2-1
d_call: TRBD2
v_call: TRBV7-3
cdr3_aa: CASSSAGGTSGSRNEQFF
cdr3_nt: TGTGCCAGCAGCTCCGCGGGAGGGACTAGCGGGAGTCGAAATGAGCAGTTCTTC

clone_size: NA
j_call: TRBJ2-7
d_call: TRBD2
v_call: TRBV4-2
cdr3_aa: CASSKGASGRTYEQYF
cdr3_nt: TGTGCCAGCAGTAAGGGGGCTAGCGGGAGAACCTACGAGCAGTACTTC

clone_size: once
j_call: TRBJ1-2
d_call: TRBD1
v_call: TRBV7-8
cdr3_aa: CASSPGPGRTGSYGYTF
cdr3_nt: TGTGCCAGCAGCCCGGGCCCGGGACGGACAGGGTCCTATGGCTACACCTTC

clone_size: NA
j_call: TRBJ2-1
d_call: TRBD2
v_call: TRBV7-9
cdr3_aa: CASQGTSGRAGGYNEQFF
cdr3_nt: TGTGCCAGCCAGGGGACTAGCGGGAGGGCCGGGGGGTACAATGAGCAGTTCTTC

clone_size: few
j_call: TRBJ1-1
d_call: NA
v_call: TRBV5-1
cdr3_aa: CASSLEWGGTEAFF
cdr3_nt: TGCGCCAGCAGCTTGGAATGGGGGGGCACTGAAGCTTTCTTT

clone_size: NA
j_call: TRBJ1-2
d_call: NA
v_call: TRBV5-1
cdr3_aa: CASSFTSQSNYGYTF
cdr3_nt: TGCGCCAGCAGCTTTACTTCGCAATCTAACTATGGCTACACCTTC

clone_size: once
j_call: TRBJ2-7
d_call: NA
v_call: TRBV5-1
cdr3_aa: CASSLDPDGLLHEQYF
cdr3_nt: TGCGCCAGCAGCTTGGACCCCGACGGACTACTACACGAGCAGTACTTC

clone_size: NA
j_call: TRBJ2-2
d_call: NA
v_call: TRBV7-2
cdr3_aa: CASSPSVRPRAGELFF
cdr3_nt: TGTGCCAGCAGCCCCTCGGTCCGCCCGCGAGCCGGGGAGCTGTTTTTT

clone_size: once
j_call: TRBJ2-7
d_call: NA
v_call: TRBV18
cdr3_aa: CASSPPQGNHEQYF
cdr3_nt: TGTGCCAGCTCACCACCGCAGGGAAACCACGAGCAGTACTTC

clone_size: NA
j_call: TRBJ1-2
d_call: NA
v_call: TRBV5-1
cdr3_aa: CASSSGTTSYGYTF
cdr3_nt: TGCGCCAGCAGCTCAGGGACTACCTCCTATGGCTACACCTTC

clone_size: NA
j_call: TRBJ2-1
d_call: TRBD2
v_call: TRBV10-3
cdr3_aa: CAISESRAGASYNEQFF
cdr3_nt: TGTGCCATCAGTGAGTCTCGAGCGGGAGCATCCTACAATGAGCAGTTCTTC

clone_size: NA
j_call: TRBJ2-5
d_call: NA
v_call: TRBV2
cdr3_aa: CASSKLTQVLETQYF
cdr3_nt: TGTGCCAGCAGTAAACTCACGCAGGTCCTGGAGACCCAGTACTTC

clone_size: NA
j_call: TRBJ2-5
d_call: NA
v_call: TRBV20-1
cdr3_aa: CSASGDRKDQETQYF
cdr3_nt: TGCAGTGCTAGTGGAGACAGGAAGGACCAAGAGACCCAGTACTTC

clone_size: NA
j_call: TRBJ1-1
d_call: TRBD1
v_call: TRBV6-5
cdr3_aa: CASSYPGTEWAFF
cdr3_nt: TGTGCCAGCAGTTACCCCGGGACAGAGTGGGCTTTCTTT

clone_size: once
j_call: TRBJ2-7
d_call: TRBD2
v_call: TRBV3-1/TRBV3-2
cdr3_aa: CASSLRVASGGDEQYF
cdr3_nt: TGTGCCAGCAGCCTCAGGGTGGCTAGCGGGGGGGACGAGCAGTACTTC

clone_size: NA
j_call: TRBJ2-5
d_call: TRBD2
v_call: TRBV18
cdr3_aa: CASSLIQLAGNQETQYF
cdr3_nt: TGTGCCAGCTCTCTCATACAACTAGCGGGGAACCAAGAGACCCAGTACTTC

clone_size: NA
j_call: TRBJ1-2
d_call: NA
v_call: TRBV21-1
cdr3_aa: CASSPQGFYGYTF
cdr3_nt: TGTGCCAGCAGCCCACAGGGATTCTATGGCTACACCTTC

clone_size: NA
j_call: TRBJ1-4
d_call: NA
v_call: TRBV5-1
cdr3_aa: CASSLSQGNEKLFF
cdr3_nt: TGCGCCAGCAGCTTGTCTCAGGGTAATGAAAAACTGTTTTTT

clone_size: NA
j_call: TRBJ2-5
d_call: NA
v_call: TRBV24-1
cdr3_aa: CATSDSKLYGTQYF
cdr3_nt: TGTGCCACCAGTGATTCGAAGCTGTACGGGACCCAGTACTTC

clone_size: NA
j_call: TRBJ1-4
d_call: TRBD1
v_call: TRBV19
cdr3_aa: CASTKRQGVFEKLFF
cdr3_nt: TGTGCCAGTACCAAACGACAGGGTGTCTTTGAAAAACTGTTTTTT

clone_size: NA
j_call: TRBJ1-5
d_call: NA
v_call: TRBV2
cdr3_aa: CASREGDQPQHF
cdr3_nt: TGTGCCAGCAGGGAGGGTGATCAGCCCCAGCATTTT

clone_size: NA
j_call: TRBJ2-4
d_call: NA
v_call: TRBV20-1
cdr3_aa: CSASPGDIQYF
cdr3_nt: TGCAGTGCATCCCCAGGGGACATTCAGTACTTC

clone_size: few
j_call: TRBJ2-5
d_call: TRBD2
v_call: TRBV18
cdr3_aa: CASSLPSGQETQYF
cdr3_nt: TGTGCCAGCTCACTTCCTAGCGGCCAAGAGACCCAGTACTTC

clone_size: NA
j_call: TRBJ2-5
d_call: TRBD1
v_call: TRBV19
cdr3_aa: CASSIDSAGGRETQYF
cdr3_nt: TGTGCCAGTAGTATAGATTCGGCAGGGGGTAGGGAGACCCAGTACTTC

clone_size: NA
j_call: TRBJ2-6
d_call: NA
v_call: TRBV5-4
cdr3_aa: CASSLAGRGVAGANVLTF
cdr3_nt: TGTGCCAGCAGCTTGGCAGGCAGGGGGGTAGCAGGGGCCAACGTCCTGACTTTC

clone_size: few
j_call: TRBJ2-1
d_call: TRBD2
v_call: TRBV7-3
cdr3_aa: CASSLGGVRGEQFF
cdr3_nt: TGTGCCAGCAGCTTAGGGGGGGTCAGAGGTGAGCAGTTCTTC

clone_size: NA
j_call: TRBJ2-7
d_call: TRBD1
v_call: TRBV7-8
cdr3_aa: CASSSPGTAALGEQYF
cdr3_nt: TGTGCCAGCAGCTCACCCGGGACAGCGGCCTTGGGGGAGCAGTACTTC

clone_size: NA
j_call: TRBJ2-1
d_call: NA
v_call: TRBV6-4
cdr3_aa: CASSASWTGEQFF
cdr3_nt: TGTGCCAGCAGTGCCTCCTGGACTGGTGAGCAGTTCTTC

clone_size: NA
j_call: TRBJ2-2
d_call: TRBD1
v_call: TRBV6-1
cdr3_aa: CASSGRDRVNTGELFF
cdr3_nt: TGTGCCAGCAGTGGCCGGGACAGGGTTAACACCGGGGAGCTGTTTTTT

clone_size: few
j_call: TRBJ2-7
d_call: TRBD1
v_call: TRBV10-3
cdr3_aa: CANAPTGDSYEQYF
cdr3_nt: TGTGCCAACGCCCCTACAGGGGACTCCTACGAGCAGTACTTC

clone_size: many
j_call: TRBJ2-1
d_call: TRBD2
v_call: TRBV2
cdr3_aa: CASTSAGGRNEQFF
cdr3_nt: TGTGCCAGCACGTCGGCGGGAGGACGTAATGAGCAGTTCTTC

clone_size: NA
j_call: TRBJ2-1
d_call: NA
v_call: TRBV28
cdr3_aa: CASSSPRAGYNEQFF
cdr3_nt: TGTGCCAGCAGTTCCCCCCGGGCAGGGTACAATGAGCAGTTCTTC

clone_size: NA
j_call: TRBJ1-2
d_call: TRBD1
v_call: TRBV6-5
cdr3_aa: CASSYSQGAYYGYTF
cdr3_nt: TGTGCCAGCAGTTACTCCCAGGGGGCCTACTATGGCTACACCTTC

clone_size: NA
j_call: TRBJ2-1
d_call: TRBD1
v_call: TRBV5-1
cdr3_aa: CASSWTGESSYNEQFF
cdr3_nt: TGCGCCAGCAGCTGGACAGGGGAGAGCTCCTACAATGAGCAGTTCTTC

clone_size: NA
j_call: TRBJ2-2
d_call: TRBD1
v_call: TRBV6-5
cdr3_aa: CASSLDRGYPGELFF
cdr3_nt: TGTGCCAGCAGTTTAGACAGGGGCTATCCCGGGGAGCTGTTTTTT

clone_size: NA
j_call: TRBJ2-1
d_call: TRBD2
v_call: TRBV5-4
cdr3_aa: CASSGALAGRNEQFF
cdr3_nt: TGTGCCAGCAGCGGGGCACTAGCGGGACGCAATGAGCAGTTCTTC